This T cell receptor (beta chain) was obtained from a study of cytomegalovirus exposure and HLA in healthy donors. The CDR3 loop spans 13 amino acids. Per germline, CDR1 MNHNS and CDR2 SASEGT. V lost 2 bases and J 7 bases, leaving 9 bases between the germline ends. PCR involved 60 Vbeta and 13 Jbeta primers. Sequencing was performed with immunoSEQ multiplex PCR; in TCRdb, only in-frame clones are kept and a portion is missing. This sample has fewer than 250,000 clones, with around 90% found just once. The chain couples TRBV6-1 to TRBJ1-5; D might be TRBD1 (5 bases). The sample comprised PBMCs. The TCR originated in a woman aged 18-29 years in good health and CMV-seronegative. The CDR3 sequence: CASSEQGSQPQHF. The CDR3 nucleotides read TGTGCCAGCAGTGAACAGGGTAGCCAGCCCCAGCATTTT.